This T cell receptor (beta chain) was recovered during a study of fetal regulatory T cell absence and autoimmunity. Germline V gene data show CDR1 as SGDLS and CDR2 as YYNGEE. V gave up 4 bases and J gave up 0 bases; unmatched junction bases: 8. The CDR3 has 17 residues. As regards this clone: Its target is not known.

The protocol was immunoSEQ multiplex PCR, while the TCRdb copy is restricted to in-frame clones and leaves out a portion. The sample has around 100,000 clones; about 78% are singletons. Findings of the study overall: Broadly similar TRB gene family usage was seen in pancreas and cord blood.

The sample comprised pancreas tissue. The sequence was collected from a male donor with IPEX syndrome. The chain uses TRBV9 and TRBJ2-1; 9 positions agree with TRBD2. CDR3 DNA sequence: TGTGCCAGCAGCTCCGGGACTAGCCCATCCTCCTACAATGAGCAGTTCTTC. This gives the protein CASSSGTSPSSYNEQFF.